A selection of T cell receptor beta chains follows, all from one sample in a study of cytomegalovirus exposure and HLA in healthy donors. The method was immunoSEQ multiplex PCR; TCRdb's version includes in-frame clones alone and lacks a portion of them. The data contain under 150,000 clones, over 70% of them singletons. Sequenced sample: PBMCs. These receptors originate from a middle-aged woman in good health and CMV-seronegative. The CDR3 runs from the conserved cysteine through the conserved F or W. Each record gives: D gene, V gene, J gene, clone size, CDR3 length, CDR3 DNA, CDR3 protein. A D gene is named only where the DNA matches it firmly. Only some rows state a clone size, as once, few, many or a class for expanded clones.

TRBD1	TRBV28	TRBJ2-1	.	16	TGTGCCAGCAGTTCGTCCGGGACAGGGGAGGACAATGAGCAGTTCTTC	CASSSSGTGEDNEQFF
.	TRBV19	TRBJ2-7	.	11	TGTGCCAGTAGGGAGGGGATTGAGCAGTACTTC	CASREGIEQYF
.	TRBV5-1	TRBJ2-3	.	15	TGCGCCAGCACCTTATCCGGGACTAGCACAGATACGCAGTATTTT	CASTLSGTSTDTQYF
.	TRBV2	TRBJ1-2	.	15	TGTGCCAGCAGTGATCAAGGGGTTGGGGACTATGGCTACACCTTC	CASSDQGVGDYGYTF
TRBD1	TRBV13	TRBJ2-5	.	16	TGTGCCAGCAGTTATTTTACAGGGGCGAGGCAAGAGACCCAGTACTTC	CASSYFTGARQETQYF
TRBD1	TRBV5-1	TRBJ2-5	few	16	TGCGCCAGCAGCTCCCGACAGGGGGCGCGAGGAGAGACCCAGTACTTC	CASSSRQGARGETQYF
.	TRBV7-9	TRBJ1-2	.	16	TGTGCCAGCAGCTTAGCCCCCCCGCGGAGCGGCTATGGCTACACCTTC	CASSLAPPRSGYGYTF
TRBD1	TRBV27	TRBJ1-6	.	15	TGTGCCAGCAGCCGACCGGGACAGCATAATTCACCCCTCCACTTT	CASSRPGQHNSPLHF
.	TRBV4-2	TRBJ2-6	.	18	TGTGCCAGCAGCCCTCGGGTAGATCCCATGTCTGGGGCCAACGGCCTGACTTTC	CASSPRVDPMSGANGLTF
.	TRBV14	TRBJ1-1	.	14	TGTGCCAGCAGCCAAATCAGGGGTAACACTGAAGCTTTCTTT	CASSQIRGNTEAFF
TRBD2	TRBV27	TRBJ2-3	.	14	TGTGCCAGCCGACCAGCTAGCGGGAGAGATACGCAGTATTTT	CASRPASGRDTQYF
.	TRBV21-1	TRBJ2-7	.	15	TGTGCCAGCAGGAACACGCGACAGGGCACCTACGAGCAGTACTTC	CASRNTRQGTYEQYF
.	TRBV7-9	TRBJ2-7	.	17	TGTGCCAGCAGCTTATGGGGGGGAAGACAGGGGACCTACGAGCAGTACTTC	CASSLWGGRQGTYEQYF
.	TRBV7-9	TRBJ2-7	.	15	TGTGCCAGCAGCCCTAACGAGGGATACTCCTACGAGCAGTACTTC	CASSPNEGYSYEQYF
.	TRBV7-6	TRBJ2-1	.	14	TGTGCCAGCAGCCGTCGGCAGGGCGGCAATGAGCAGTTCTTC	CASSRRQGGNEQFF
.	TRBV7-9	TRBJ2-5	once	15	TGTGCCAGCAGCCCGTCCGTGGGGGCTGTGGAGACCCAGTACTTC	CASSPSVGAVETQYF
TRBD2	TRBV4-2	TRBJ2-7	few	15	TGTGCCAGCAGCCAAGGGCGCGGGGGGGCCTACGAGCAGTACTTC	CASSQGRGGAYEQYF
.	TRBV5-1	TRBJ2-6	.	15	TGCGCCAGCAGCGGAGGACTGCCTGGGGCCAACGTCCTGACTTTC	CASSGGLPGANVLTF
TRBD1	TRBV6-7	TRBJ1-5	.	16	TGTGCCAGCAGTTGCCCGAAGGGGGCAGGGAATCAGCCCCAGCATTTT	CASSCPKGAGNQPQHF
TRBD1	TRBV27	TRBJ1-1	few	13	TGTGCCACCCAGACAGGGGGTAGCACTGAAGCTTTCTTT	CATQTGGSTEAFF
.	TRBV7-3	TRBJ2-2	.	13	TGTGCCAGCAGCTTTGAGGGAATCGGGGAGCTGTTTTTT	CASSFEGIGELFF
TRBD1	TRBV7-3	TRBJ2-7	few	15	TGTGCCAGCAGCTCCCGGGACAGGGGTAAAGCCGAGCAGTACTTC	CASSSRDRGKAEQYF